The 5 T cell receptor beta chains presented below share a single source sample, sequenced in a study of blood T cell repertoires in COVID-19. Data came from immunoSEQ multiplex PCR; TCRdb stores just in-frame clones and leaves some out. In the table there are about 69,000 clones, about 80% of which are singletons. The sample was peripheral blood. The receptors derive from a man in his fifties with COVID-19, enrolled during active disease.

V usage is TRBV9 and J usage is TRBJ2-2, with TRBD1 identical over 7 bases. Germline-derived CDR1 and CDR2 are SGDLS and YYNGEE. J was trimmed by 0 bases and V by 4 bases; bases with no gene match: 6. The CDR3 loop spans 16 amino acids. CDR3 DNA sequence: TGTGCCAGCAGCCTACGGGACAGCGCGAACACCGGGGAGCTGTTTTTT. Translation gives CASSLRDSANTGELFF.

The chain is built from TRBV11-2 and TRBJ1-1; a possible D gene is TRBD1 (5 bases). Trimming took 0 bases from V and 4 from J, leaving 9 bases between them. There are 14 residues in the CDR3. Germline V CDR1 and CDR2: SGHAT, FQNNGV. CDR3 coding DNA: TGTGCCAGCAGCTTAGAAAGGAGGGGCACTGAAGCTTTCTTT. It translates to CASSLERRGTEAFF.

The chain carries TRBV2 and TRBJ1-4, with a tentative D call TRBD1 (6 bases). The CDR3 length is 15 residues. V was trimmed by 6 bases and J by 1 base, leaving 12 bases between them. Germline values: CDR1 SNHLY, CDR2 FYNNEI. The CDR3 here is CASSDTGKTNEKLFF. CDR3 in DNA: TGTGCCAGCAGCGACACAGGGAAAACTAATGAAAAACTGTTTTTT.

This chain uses TRBV6-5 with TRBJ2-1; D gene ambiguous. CDR1 is MNHEY, CDR2 SVGAGI, per germline. This CDR3 has 12 residues. V lost 5 bases to trimming and J lost 10 bases, with 12 bases between them. The CDR3 DNA follows: TGTGCCAGCAGTCTAACTACCAAAGAGCAGTTCTTC. Amino acid sequence: CASSLTTKEQFF.

This chain connects TRBV13 to TRBJ2-5; a possible D gene is TRBD2 (6 bases). There are 13 residues in the CDR3. The V end lost 6 bases, the J end lost 2 bases, and 10 bases lay between the germline ends. Germline loops: CDR1 PRHDT, CDR2 FYEKMQ (reference sequence). Here the CDR3 reads CASRGDSQETQYF. DNA of the CDR3: TGTGCCAGCAGGGGGGACTCACAAGAGACCCAGTACTTC. The full variable domain, in which reference TRBV13 and TRBJ2-5 provide the parts outside the CDR3, is AAGVIQSPRHLIKEKRETATLKCYPIPRHDTVYWYQQGPGQDPQFLISFYEKMQSDKGSIPDRFSAQQFSDYHSELNMSSLELGDSALYFCASRGDSQETQYFGPGTRLLVL.